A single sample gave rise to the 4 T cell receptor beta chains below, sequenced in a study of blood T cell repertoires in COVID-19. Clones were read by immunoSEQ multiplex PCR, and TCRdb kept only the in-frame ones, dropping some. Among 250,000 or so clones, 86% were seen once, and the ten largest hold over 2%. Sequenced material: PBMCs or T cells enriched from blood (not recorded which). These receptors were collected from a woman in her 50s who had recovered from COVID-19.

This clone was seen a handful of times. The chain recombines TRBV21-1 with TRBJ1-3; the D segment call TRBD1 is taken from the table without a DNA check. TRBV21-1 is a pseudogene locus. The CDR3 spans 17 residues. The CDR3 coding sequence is TGTGCCAGCAGCAAACATTGGGACAGGCAAAATGGAAACACCATATATTTT. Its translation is CASSKHWDRQNGNTIYF.

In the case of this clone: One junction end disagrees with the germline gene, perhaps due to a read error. This CDR3 is CASSKAPTGQSFF. For the CDR3, the DNA is TGTGCCAGCAGCAAAGCCCCGACAGGGCAATCCTTCTTC. V and J are TRBV5-6 and TRBJ1-5; TRBD1 aligns across 7 bases. This CDR3 comprises 13 residues. Germline loops: CDR1 SGHDT, CDR2 YYEEEE.

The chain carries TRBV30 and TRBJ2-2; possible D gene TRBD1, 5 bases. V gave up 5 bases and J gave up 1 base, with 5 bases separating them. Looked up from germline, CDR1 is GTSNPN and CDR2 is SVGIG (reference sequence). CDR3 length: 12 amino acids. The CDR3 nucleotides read TGTGCCTGGGACAGGAACACCGGGGAGCTGTTTTTT. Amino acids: CAWDRNTGELFF. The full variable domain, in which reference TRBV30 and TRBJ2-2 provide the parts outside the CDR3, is SQTIHQWPATLVQPVGSPLSLECTVEGTSNPNLYWYRQAAGRGLQLLFYSVGIGQISSEVPQNLSASRPQDRQFILSSKKLLLSDSGFYLCAWDRNTGELFFGEGSRLTVL.

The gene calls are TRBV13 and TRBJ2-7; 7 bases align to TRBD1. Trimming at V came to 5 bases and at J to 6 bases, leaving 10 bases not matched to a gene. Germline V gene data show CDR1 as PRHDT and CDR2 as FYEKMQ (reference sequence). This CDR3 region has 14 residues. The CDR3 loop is CASSPLTGPPEQYF. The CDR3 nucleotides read TGTGCCAGCAGCCCACTGACAGGGCCCCCCGAGCAGTACTTC.